This T cell receptor (beta chain) is drawn from a study of T cell responses to AZD1222 COVID-19 vaccine. Regarding the study as a whole: In a largely white British group with more females than males, clonal diversity was possibly underestimated. An increase in Spike-specific TCR breadth and depth was observed after two AZD1222 doses.

As regards this clone: What it binds is not known.

The data were produced by immunoSEQ multiplex PCR, yet TCRdb's version contains in-frame clones alone and is incomplete. The profile covers under 100,000 clones, with 80% to 90% appearing a single time and roughly 16% taken by the ten largest. Specimen: peripheral blood, collected on day 0 of AZD1222 vaccination. The TCR sequence derives from an adult in good health.

As DNA, the CDR3 is TGCACCAGCAGCCAAGAAGGGTCAGCGCCTGAAGCTTTCTTT. This gives the protein CTSSQEGSAPEAFF. The V call is TRBV1, the J call TRBJ1-1. TRBV1 is flagged as a pseudogene. The CDR3 extends over 14 amino acids.